Given below is one T cell receptor (beta chain) in context. Its target is not known. The sequenced template was RNA, covering the TCR beta CDR3 region. The workflow started with a first-round RT-PCR run with HTBI primers and then moved on to a second-round multiplex PCR. TCRdb itself ran the multiplex PCR reads through MiXCR, one entry per CDR3 protein. This table has around 660,000 distinct CDR3 sequences, just over 40% appearing once. The data are from a study of Graves' ophthalmopathy and Graves' hyperthyroidism. Broader study findings: With a specificity of under 85% and a sensitivity of approximately 68%, the model predicted ophthalmopathy progression.

Trimming pared 5 bases from V and 5 bases from J, leaving 12 bases between. Germline-derived CDR1 and CDR2 are ENHRY and SYGVKD. The length of the CDR3 is 13 residues. Certain patients were not enrolled. These were patients with other autoimmune diseases, uncontrolled infections, pregnancy or lactation. The sequencing input was peripheral blood. This clonotype was sampled from an adult man with Graves' ophthalmopathy. This sequence joins TRBV10-3 and TRBJ2-5; D tentatively reads TRBD1 or TRBD2 (5 bases each). The chain's CDR3 is CAISRDRWETQYF. In DNA, the CDR3 is TGTGCCATCAGTAGGGACCGATGGGAGACCCAGTACTTC.